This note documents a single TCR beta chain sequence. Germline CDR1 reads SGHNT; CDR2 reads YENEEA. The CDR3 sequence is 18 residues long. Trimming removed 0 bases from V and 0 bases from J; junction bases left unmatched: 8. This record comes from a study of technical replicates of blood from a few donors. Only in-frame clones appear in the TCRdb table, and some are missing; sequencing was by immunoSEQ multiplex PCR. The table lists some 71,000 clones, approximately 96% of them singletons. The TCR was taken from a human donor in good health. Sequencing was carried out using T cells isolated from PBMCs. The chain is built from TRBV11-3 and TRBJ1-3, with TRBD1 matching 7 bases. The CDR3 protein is CASSLEFEDRSSGNTIYF. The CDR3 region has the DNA TGTGCCAGCAGCTTAGAATTTGAGGACAGGAGCTCTGGAAACACCATATATTTT.